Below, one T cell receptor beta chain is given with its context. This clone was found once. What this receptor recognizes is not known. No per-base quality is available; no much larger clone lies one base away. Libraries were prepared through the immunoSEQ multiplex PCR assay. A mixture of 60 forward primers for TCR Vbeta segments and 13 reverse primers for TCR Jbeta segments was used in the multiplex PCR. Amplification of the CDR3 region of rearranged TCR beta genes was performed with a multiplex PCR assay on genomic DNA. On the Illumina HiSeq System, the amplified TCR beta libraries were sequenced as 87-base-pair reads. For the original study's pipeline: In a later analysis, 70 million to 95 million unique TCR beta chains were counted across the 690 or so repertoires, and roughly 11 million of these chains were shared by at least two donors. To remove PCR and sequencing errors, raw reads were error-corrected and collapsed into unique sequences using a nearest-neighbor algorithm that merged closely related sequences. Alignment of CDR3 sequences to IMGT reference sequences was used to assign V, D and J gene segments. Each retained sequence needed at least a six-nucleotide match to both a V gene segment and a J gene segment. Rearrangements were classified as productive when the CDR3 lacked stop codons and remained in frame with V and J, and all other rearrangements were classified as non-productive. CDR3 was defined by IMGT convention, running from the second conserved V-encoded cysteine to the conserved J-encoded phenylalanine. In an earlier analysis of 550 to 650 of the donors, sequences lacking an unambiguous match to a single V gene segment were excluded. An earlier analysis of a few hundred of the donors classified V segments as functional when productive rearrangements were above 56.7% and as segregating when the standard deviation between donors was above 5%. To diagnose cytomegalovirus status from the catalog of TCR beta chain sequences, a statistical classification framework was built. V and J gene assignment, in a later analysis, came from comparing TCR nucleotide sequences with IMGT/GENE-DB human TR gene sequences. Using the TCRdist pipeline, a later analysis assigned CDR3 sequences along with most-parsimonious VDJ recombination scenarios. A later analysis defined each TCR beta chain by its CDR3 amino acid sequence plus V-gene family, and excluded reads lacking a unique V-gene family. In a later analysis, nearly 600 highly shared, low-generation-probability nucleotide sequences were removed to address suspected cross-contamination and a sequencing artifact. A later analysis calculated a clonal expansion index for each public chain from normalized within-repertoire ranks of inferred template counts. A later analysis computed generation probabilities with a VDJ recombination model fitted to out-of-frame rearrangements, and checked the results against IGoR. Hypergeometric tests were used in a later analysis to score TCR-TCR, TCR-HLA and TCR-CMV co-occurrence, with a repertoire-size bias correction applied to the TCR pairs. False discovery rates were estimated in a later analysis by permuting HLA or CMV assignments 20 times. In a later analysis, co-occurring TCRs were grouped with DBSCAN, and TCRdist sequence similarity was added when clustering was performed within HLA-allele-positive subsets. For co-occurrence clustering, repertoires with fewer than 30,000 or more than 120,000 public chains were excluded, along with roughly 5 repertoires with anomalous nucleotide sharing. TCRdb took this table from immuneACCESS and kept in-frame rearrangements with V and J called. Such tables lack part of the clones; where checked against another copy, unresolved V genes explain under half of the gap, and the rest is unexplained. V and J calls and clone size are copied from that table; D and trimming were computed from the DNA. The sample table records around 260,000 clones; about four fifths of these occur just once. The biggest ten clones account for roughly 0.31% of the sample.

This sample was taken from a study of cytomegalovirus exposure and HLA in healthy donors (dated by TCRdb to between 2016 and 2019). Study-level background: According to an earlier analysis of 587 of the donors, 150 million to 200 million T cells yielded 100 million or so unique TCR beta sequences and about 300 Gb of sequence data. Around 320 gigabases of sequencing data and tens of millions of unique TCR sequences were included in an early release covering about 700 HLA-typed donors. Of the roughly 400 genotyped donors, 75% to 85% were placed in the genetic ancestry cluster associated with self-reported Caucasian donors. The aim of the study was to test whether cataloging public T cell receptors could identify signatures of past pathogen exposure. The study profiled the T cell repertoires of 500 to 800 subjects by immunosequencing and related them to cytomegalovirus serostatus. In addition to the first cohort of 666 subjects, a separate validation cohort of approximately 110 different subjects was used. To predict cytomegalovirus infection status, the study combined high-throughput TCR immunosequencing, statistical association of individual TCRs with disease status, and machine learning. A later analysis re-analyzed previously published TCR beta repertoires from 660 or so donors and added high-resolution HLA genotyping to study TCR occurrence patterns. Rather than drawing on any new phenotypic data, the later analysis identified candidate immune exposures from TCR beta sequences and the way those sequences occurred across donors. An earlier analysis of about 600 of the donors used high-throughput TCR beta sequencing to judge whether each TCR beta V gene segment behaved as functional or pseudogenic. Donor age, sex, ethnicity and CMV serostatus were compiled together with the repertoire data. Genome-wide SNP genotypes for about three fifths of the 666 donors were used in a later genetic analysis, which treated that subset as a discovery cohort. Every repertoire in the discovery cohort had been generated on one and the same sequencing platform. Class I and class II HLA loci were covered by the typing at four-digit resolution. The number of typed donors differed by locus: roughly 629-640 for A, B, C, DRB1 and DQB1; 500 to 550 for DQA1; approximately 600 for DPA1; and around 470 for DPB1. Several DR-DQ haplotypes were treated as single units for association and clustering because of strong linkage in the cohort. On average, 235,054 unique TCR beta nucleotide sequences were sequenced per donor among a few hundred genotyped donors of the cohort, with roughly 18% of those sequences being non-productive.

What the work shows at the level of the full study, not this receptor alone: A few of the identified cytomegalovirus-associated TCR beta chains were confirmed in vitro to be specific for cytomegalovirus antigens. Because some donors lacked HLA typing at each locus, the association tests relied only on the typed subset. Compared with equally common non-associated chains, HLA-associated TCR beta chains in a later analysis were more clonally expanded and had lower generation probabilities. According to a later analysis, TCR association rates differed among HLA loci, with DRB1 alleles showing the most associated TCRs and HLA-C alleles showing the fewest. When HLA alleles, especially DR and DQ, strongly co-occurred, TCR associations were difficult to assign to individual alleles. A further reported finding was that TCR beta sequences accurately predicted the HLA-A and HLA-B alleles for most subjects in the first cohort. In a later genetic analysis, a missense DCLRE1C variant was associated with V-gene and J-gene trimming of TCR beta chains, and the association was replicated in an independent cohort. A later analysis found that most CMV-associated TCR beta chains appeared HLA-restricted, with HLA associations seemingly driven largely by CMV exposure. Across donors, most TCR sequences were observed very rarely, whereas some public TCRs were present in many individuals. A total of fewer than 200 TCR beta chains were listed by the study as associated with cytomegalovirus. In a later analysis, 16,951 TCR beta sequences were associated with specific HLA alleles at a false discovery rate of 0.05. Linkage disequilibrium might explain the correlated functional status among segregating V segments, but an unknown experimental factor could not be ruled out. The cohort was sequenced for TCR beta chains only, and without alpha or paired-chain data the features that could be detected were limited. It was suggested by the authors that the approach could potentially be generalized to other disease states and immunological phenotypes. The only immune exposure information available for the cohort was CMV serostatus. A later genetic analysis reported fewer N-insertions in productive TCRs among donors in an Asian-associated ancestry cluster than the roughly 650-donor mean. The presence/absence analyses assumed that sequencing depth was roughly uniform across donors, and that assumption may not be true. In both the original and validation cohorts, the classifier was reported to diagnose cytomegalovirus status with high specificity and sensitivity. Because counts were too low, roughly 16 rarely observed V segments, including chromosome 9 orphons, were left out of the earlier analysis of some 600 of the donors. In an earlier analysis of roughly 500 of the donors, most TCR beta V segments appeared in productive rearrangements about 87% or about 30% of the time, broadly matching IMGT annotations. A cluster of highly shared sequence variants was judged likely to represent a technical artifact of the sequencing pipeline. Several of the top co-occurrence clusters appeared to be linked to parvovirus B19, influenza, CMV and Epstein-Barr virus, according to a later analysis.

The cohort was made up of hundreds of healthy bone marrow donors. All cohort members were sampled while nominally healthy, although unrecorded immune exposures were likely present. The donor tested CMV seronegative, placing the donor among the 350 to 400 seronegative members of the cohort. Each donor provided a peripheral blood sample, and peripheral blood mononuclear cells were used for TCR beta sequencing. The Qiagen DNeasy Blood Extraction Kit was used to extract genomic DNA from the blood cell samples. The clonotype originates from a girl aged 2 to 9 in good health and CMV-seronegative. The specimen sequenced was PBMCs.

The base sequence is TGCGCCAGCACCACAGGGTTTAATTCACCCCTCCACTTT. This encodes CASTTGFNSPLHF. Recombination linked TRBV10-2 to TRBJ1-6; TRBD1 might be the D gene, on 6 matching bases. Including cysteine and phenylalanine, the CDR3 has 13 amino acids. Just CDR3 DNA is preserved here, 39 bases in frame from base 1. A distance of 10 bases separates the germline ends of V and J, which lose 7 bases and 6 bases respectively. The germline V gene sets CDR1 to WSHSY and CDR2 to SAAADI.